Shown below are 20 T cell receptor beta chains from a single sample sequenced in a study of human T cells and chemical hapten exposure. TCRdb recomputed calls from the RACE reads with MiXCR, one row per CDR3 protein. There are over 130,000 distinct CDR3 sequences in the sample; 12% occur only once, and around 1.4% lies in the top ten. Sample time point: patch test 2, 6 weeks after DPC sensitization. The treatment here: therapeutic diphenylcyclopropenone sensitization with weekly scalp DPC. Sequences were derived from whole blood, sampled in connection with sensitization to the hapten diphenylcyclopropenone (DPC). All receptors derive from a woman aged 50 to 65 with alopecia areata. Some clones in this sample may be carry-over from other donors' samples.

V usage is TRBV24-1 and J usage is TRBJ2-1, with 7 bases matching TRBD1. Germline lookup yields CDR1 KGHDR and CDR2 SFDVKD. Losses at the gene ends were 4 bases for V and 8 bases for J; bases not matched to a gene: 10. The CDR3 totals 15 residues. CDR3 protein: CATSDPGQLIDEQFF. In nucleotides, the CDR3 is TGTGCCACCAGTGACCCGGGACAGCTTATTGATGAGCAGTTCTTC.

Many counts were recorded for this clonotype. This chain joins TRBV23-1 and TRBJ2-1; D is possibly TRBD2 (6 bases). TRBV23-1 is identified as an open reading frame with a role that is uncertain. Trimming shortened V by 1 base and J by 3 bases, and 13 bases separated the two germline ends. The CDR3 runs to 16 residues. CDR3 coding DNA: TGCGCCAGCAGTCAATTCACGGGAGAGGTCTACAATGAGCAGTTCTTC. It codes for CASSQFTGEVYNEQFF.

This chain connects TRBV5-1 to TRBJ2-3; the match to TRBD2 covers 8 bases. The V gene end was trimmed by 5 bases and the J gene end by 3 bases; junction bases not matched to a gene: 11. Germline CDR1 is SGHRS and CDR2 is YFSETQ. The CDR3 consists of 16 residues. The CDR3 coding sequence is TGCGCCAGCAGTCCGAGAGCGAGCGGGGGAACAGATACGCAGTATTTT. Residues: CASSPRASGGTDTQYF.

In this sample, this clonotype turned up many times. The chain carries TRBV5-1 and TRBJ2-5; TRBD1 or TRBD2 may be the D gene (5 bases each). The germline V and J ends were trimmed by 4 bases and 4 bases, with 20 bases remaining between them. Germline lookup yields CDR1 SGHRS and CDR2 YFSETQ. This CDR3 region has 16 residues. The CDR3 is CASSLAPGPGSETQYF. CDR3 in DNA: TGCGCCAGCAGCCTGGCCCCGGGGCCCGGTTCAGAGACCCAGTACTTC. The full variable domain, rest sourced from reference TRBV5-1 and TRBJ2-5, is KAGVTQTPRYLIKTRGQQVTLSCSPISGHRSVSWYQQTPGQGLQFLFEYFSETQRNKGNFPGRFSGRQFSNSRSEMNVSTLELGDSALYLCASSLAPGPGSETQYFGPGTRLLVL.

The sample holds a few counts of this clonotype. CDR3 in amino acids: CASSSRQGAVSGANVLTF. The CDR3 region has the DNA TGTGCCAGCAGCAGTAGACAGGGGGCGGTGAGTGGGGCCAACGTCCTGACTTTC. The rearrangement uses TRBV7-8 and TRBJ2-6; 10 positions agree with TRBD1. The CDR3 is 18 amino acids. CDR1 and CDR2 (germline): SGHVS, FQNEAQ. With V trimmed by 5 bases and J by 3 bases, 10 bases remained unmatched.

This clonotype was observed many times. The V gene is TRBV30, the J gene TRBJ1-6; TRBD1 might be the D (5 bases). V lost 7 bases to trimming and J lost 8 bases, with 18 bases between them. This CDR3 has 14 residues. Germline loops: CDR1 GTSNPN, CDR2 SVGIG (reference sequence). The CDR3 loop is CASSGARGDSPLHF. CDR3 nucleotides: TGTGCCTCCTCCGGGGCCAGAGGGGATTCACCCCTCCACTTT. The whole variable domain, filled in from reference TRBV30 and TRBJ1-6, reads SQTIHQWPATLVQPVGSPLSLECTVEGTSNPNLYWYRQAAGRGLQLLFYSVGIGQISSEVPQNLSASRPQDRQFILSSKKLLLSDSGFYLCASSGARGDSPLHFGNGTRLTVT.

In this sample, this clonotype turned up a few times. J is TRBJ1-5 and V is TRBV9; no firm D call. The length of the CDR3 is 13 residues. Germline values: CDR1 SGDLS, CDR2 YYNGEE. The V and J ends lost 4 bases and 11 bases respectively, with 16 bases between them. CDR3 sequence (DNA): TGTGCCAGCAGCCAGGACGGACTCGAGGCCCAGCATTTT. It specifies CASSQDGLEAQHF.

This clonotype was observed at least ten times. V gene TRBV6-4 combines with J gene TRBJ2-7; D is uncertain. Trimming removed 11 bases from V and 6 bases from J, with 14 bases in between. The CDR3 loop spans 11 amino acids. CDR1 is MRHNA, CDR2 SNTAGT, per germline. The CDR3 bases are TGTGCCCTTGGGCCCACGGGCGAGCAGTACTTC. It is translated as CALGPTGEQYF.

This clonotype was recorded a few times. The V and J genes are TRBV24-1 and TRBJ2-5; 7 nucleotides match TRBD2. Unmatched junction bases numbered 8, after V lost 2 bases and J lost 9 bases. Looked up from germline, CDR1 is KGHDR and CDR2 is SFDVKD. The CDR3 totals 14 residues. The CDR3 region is CATSDYSARGAQYF. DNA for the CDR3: TGTGCCACCAGTGATTACAGCGCCCGGGGGGCCCAGTACTTC.

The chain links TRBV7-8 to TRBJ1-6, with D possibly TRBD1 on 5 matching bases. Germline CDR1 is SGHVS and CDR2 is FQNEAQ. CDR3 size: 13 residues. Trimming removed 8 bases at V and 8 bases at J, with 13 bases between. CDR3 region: CASGRGSDSPLHF. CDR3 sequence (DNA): TGTGCCAGCGGGCGGGGCAGCGATTCACCCCTCCACTTT.

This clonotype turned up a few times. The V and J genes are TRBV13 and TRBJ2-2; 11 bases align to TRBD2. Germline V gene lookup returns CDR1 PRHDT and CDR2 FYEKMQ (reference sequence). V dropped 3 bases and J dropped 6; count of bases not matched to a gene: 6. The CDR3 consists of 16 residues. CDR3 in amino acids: CASSFGLAGGAGELFF. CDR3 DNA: TGTGCCAGCAGCTTTGGTCTAGCGGGAGGTGCCGGGGAGCTGTTTTTT.

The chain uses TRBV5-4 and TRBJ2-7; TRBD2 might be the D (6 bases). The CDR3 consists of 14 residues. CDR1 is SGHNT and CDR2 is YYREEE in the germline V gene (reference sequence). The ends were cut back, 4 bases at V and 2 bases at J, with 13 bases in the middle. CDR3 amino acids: CASSPGVGTYEQYF. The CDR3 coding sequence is TGTGCCAGCAGCCCGGGGGTCGGGACCTACGAGCAGTACTTC.

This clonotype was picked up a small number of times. As DNA, the CDR3 is TGTGCCAGCAGCTTTAATAGGGGGACTGAGCAGTTCTTC. This gives the protein CASSFNRGTEQFF. The chain recombines TRBV7-2 with TRBJ2-1, with D possibly TRBD1 on 6 matching bases. Per germline, CDR1 SGHTA and CDR2 FQGNSA. CDR3 length equals 13 residues. The V gene lost 3 bases and the J gene lost 9 bases, with 12 bases spanning the gap.

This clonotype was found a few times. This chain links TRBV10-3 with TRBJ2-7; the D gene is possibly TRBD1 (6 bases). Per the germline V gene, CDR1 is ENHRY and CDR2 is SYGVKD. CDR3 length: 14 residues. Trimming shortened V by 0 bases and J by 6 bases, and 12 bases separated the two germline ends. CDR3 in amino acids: CAISESRGFGEQYF. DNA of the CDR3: TGTGCCATCAGTGAGTCAAGGGGGTTCGGCGAGCAGTACTTC.

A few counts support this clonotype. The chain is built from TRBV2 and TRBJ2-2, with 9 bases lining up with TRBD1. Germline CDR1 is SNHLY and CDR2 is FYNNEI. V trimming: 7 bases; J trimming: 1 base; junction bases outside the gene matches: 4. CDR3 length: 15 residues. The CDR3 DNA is TGTGCCAGCATGGGACAGGGATTGAACACCGGGGAGCTGTTTTTT. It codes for CASMGQGLNTGELFF.

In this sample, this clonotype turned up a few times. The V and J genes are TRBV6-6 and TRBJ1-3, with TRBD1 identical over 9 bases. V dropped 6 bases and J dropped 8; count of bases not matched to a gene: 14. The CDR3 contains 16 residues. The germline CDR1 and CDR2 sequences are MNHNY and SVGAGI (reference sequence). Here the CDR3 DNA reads TGTGCCAGCAGACCCACCGGGACAGGGTTTGGTGACACCATATATTTT. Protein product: CASRPTGTGFGDTIYF.

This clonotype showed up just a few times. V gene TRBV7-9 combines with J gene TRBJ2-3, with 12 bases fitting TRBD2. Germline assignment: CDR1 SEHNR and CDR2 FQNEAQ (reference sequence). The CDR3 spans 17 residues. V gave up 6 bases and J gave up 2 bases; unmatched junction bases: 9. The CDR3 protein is CASSPVTSGRTTDTQYF. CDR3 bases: TGTGCCAGCAGTCCAGTTACTAGCGGGAGGACCACAGATACGCAGTATTTT.

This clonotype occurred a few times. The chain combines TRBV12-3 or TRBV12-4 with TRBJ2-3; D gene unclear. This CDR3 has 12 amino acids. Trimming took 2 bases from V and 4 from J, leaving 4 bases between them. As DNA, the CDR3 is TGTGCCAGCAGTTTATTCGCAGATACGCAGTATTTT. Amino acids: CASSLFADTQYF.

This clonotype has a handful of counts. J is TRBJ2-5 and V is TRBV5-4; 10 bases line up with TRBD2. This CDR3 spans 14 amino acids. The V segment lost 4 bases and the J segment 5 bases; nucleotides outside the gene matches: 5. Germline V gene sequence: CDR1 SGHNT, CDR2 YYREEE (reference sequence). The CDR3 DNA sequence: TGTGCCAGCAGCCCGAGCGGGAGGGCCGAGACCCAGTACTTC. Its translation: CASSPSGRAETQYF. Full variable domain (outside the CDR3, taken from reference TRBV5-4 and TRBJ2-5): ETGVTQSPTHLIKTRGQQVTLRCSSQSGHNTVSWYQQALGQGPQFIFQYYREEENGRGNFPPRFSGLQFPNYSSELNVNALELDDSALYLCASSPSGRAETQYFGPGTRLLVL.

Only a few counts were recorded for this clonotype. The CDR3 bases are TGTGCCAGCAAAACAGCCCTAAACTATGGCTACACCTTC. It encodes CASKTALNYGYTF. The rearrangement uses TRBV27 and TRBJ1-2; D remains ambiguous. V was clipped by 7 bases and J by 2 bases, with 11 bases between them. CDR1 and CDR2 from the germline V gene are MNHEY and SMNVEV (reference sequence). CDR3 length: 13 amino acids.